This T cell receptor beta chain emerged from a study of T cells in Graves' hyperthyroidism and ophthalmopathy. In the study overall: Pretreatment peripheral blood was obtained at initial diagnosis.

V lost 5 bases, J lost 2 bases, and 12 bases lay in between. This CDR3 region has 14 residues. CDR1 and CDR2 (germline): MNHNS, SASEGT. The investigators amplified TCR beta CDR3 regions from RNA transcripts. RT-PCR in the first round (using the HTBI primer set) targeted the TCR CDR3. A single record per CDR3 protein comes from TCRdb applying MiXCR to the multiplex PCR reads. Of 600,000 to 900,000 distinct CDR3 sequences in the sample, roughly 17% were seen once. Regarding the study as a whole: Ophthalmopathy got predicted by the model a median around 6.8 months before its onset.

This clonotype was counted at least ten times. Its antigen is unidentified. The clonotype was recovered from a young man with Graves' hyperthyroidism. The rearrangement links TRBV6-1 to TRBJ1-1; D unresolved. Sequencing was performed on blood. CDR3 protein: CASSLKGSNTEAFF. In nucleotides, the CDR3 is TGTGCCAGCAGTTTAAAAGGATCTAACACTGAAGCTTTCTTT.